This T cell receptor beta chain was identified in a study of cytomegalovirus exposure and HLA in healthy donors (TCRdb year 2017). Concerning the study at large: An earlier analysis of approximately 590 of the donors reported 250 to 300 Gb of sequence data and more than 90 million unique TCR beta sequences from some 180 million T cells. About 300 gigabases of sequencing data and around 88 million unique TCR sequences made up an early release that covered several hundred HLA-typed donors. Of the roughly 400 genotyped donors, around 81% fell in the genetic ancestry cluster associated with self-reported Caucasian donors. The study aimed to test whether cataloging public T cell receptors could reveal signatures of past pathogen exposure. The T cell repertoires of under 750 subjects were profiled by immunosequencing and related to cytomegalovirus serostatus. A separate validation cohort of approximately 130 different subjects was used in addition to the approximately 610-subject first cohort. To predict cytomegalovirus infection status, the study brought together high-throughput TCR immunosequencing, statistical association of individual TCRs with disease status, and machine learning. A later analysis re-examined previously published TCR beta repertoires from roughly 650 donors and added high-resolution HLA genotyping to investigate patterns of TCR occurrence. The later analysis used no new phenotypic data to find candidate immune exposures, relying instead on TCR beta sequences and their occurrence across donors. An earlier analysis of 500 to 750 of the donors applied high-throughput TCR beta sequencing to assess whether each TCR beta V gene segment acted as functional or pseudogenic. Donor age, sex, ethnicity and CMV serostatus were collected together with the repertoire data. Genome-wide SNP genotypes for about 65% of the 666 donors were used in a later genetic analysis, which treated that subset as a discovery cohort. All discovery cohort repertoires had been generated on a single sequencing platform. HLA typing included class I and class II loci at four-digit resolution. Typing coverage varied by locus: roughly 629-640 donors for A, B, C, DRB1 and DQB1; roughly 500 for DQA1; 600 to 610 for DPA1; around 450 for DPB1. A few DR-DQ haplotypes were treated as single units for association and clustering because of strong linkage in the cohort. On average, around 200,000 unique TCR beta nucleotide sequences were sequenced per donor among a few hundred genotyped donors of the cohort, with 15% to 20% of those sequences being non-productive.

The full study reports these points: CMV serostatus was the only immune exposure information available for the cohort. A later genetic analysis associated a missense DCLRE1C variant with V-gene and J-gene trimming of TCR beta chains, and an independent cohort replicated the association. Some IMGT-functional V segments, including TRBV6-2 and TRBV6-3, could not be distinguished by the 87-base-pair reads and were therefore excluded. In both the original and validation cohorts, the classifier was reported to diagnose cytomegalovirus status with high specificity and sensitivity. A cluster of highly shared sequence variants was judged likely to represent a technical artifact of the sequencing pipeline. A further reported finding was that TCR beta sequences accurately predicted the HLA-A and HLA-B alleles for most subjects in the first cohort. When HLA alleles, especially DR and DQ, strongly co-occurred, TCR associations were difficult to assign to individual alleles. It was suggested by the authors that the approach could potentially be generalized to other disease states and immunological phenotypes. The presence/absence analyses assumed that sequencing depth was roughly uniform across donors, and that assumption may not be true. According to a later analysis, TCR association rates differed among HLA loci, with DRB1 alleles showing the most associated TCRs and HLA-C alleles showing the fewest. Compared with equally common non-associated chains, HLA-associated TCR beta chains in a later analysis were more clonally expanded and had lower generation probabilities. Most TCR sequences were observed very rarely across donors, whereas some public TCRs were present in many individuals. Because HLA typing was unavailable for some donors at each locus, only the typed subset was used in association tests. The earlier analysis of some 560 of the donors excluded fewer than 20 rarely observed V segments, including chromosome 9 orphons, because counts were too low. In an earlier analysis of more than 500 of the donors, most TCR beta V segments appeared in productive rearrangements about 90% or about 30% of the time, broadly matching IMGT annotations. A few of the identified cytomegalovirus-associated TCR beta chains were confirmed in vitro to be specific for cytomegalovirus antigens. In a later analysis, several top co-occurrence clusters were reported to appear linked to parvovirus B19, influenza, CMV and Epstein-Barr virus. Specific HLA alleles were associated with 15,000 to 20,000 TCR beta sequences at a false discovery rate of 0.05 in a later analysis. Linkage disequilibrium might explain the correlated functional status among segregating V segments, but an unknown experimental factor could not be ruled out. The study listed 164 TCR beta chains as associated with cytomegalovirus. According to a later analysis, most CMV-associated TCR beta chains appeared to be HLA-restricted, and the HLA associations seemed to be driven largely by CMV exposure. According to a later genetic analysis, donors in an Asian-associated ancestry cluster had fewer N-insertions in productive TCRs than the approximately 670-donor mean. The cohort was sequenced for TCR beta chains only, and without alpha or paired-chain data the features that could be detected were limited.

CDR1 and CDR2, per the germline V gene, are SNHLY and FYNNEI. V is trimmed back by 6 bases and J by 4 bases, and the junction contains 4 bases that no gene match accounts for. Spanning cysteine to phenylalanine, the CDR3 consists of 15 amino acids. The DNA shown is the 45-base CDR3, in frame from base 1. As concerns this clone: No antigen is known for it. Base qualities are missing; no much larger clone stands one base away.

Libraries were prepared through the immunoSEQ multiplex PCR assay. A mixture of 60 forward primers for TCR Vbeta segments and 13 reverse primers for TCR Jbeta segments was used in the multiplex PCR. Amplification of the CDR3 region of rearranged TCR beta genes was performed with a multiplex PCR assay on genomic DNA. The Illumina HiSeq System was used to sequence the amplified TCR beta libraries as 87-base-pair reads. From the authors' description of their analysis: A later analysis tallied some 79 million unique TCR beta chains across the 666 repertoires, and some 12 million of those chains were shared by two or more donors. To remove PCR and sequencing errors, raw reads were error-corrected and collapsed into unique sequences using a nearest-neighbor algorithm that merged closely related sequences. V, D and J gene segments were assigned by aligning CDR3 sequences to IMGT reference sequences. Each retained sequence needed at least a six-nucleotide match to both a V gene segment and a J gene segment. A rearrangement counted as productive if the CDR3 had no stop codons and remained in frame with V and J, and every other rearrangement counted as non-productive. Following IMGT convention, CDR3 was defined as the stretch from the second conserved V-encoded cysteine to the conserved J-encoded phenylalanine. In an earlier analysis of more than 550 of the donors, sequences lacking an unambiguous match to a single V gene segment were excluded. In an earlier analysis of 587 of the donors, V segments were called functional above 56.7% productive rearrangements and were called segregating when the between-donor standard deviation exceeded 5%. A statistical classification framework was built for diagnosing cytomegalovirus status from the catalog of TCR beta chain sequences. In a later analysis, V and J genes were assigned by comparing TCR nucleotide sequences against IMGT/GENE-DB human TR gene sequences. In a later analysis, CDR3 sequences and most-parsimonious VDJ recombination scenarios were assigned using the TCRdist pipeline. A later analysis defined each TCR beta chain by its CDR3 amino acid sequence plus V-gene family, and excluded reads lacking a unique V-gene family. As a way to deal with suspected cross-contamination and a sequencing artifact, a later analysis dropped under 600 nucleotide sequences that were highly shared and had low generation probability. In a later analysis, a clonal expansion index for each public chain was calculated from normalized within-repertoire ranks of inferred template counts. In a later analysis, generation probabilities were computed with a VDJ recombination model fitted to out-of-frame rearrangements, and the resulting probabilities were checked against IGoR. Hypergeometric tests were used in a later analysis to score TCR-TCR, TCR-HLA and TCR-CMV co-occurrence, with a repertoire-size bias correction applied to the TCR pairs. False discovery rates were estimated in a later analysis by permuting HLA or CMV assignments 20 times. In a later analysis, co-occurring TCRs were grouped with DBSCAN, and TCRdist sequence similarity was added when clustering was performed within HLA-allele-positive subsets. For co-occurrence clustering, repertoires with fewer than 30,000 or more than 120,000 public chains were excluded, along with about five repertoires with anomalous nucleotide sharing. TCRdb provides this immuneACCESS table in a form limited to in-frame rearrangements. Some clones are lacking; in checked studies, under half of them reflect an unresolved V gene, and why the rest are absent is not known. That table is the source of V, J and clone size, and D and trimming were worked out from the DNA. A total of some 110,000 clones appear in this sample, approximately 82% of them only once. The ten largest clones take up 22% of the sample.

The cohort was made up of 500 to 800 healthy bone marrow donors. All cohort members were sampled while nominally healthy, although unrecorded immune exposures were likely present. The donor was CMV seropositive and belonged to the group of a few hundred seropositive cohort members. Every donor gave a peripheral blood sample, and the peripheral blood mononuclear cells from that sample were used for TCR beta sequencing. Genomic DNA extraction from the blood cell samples was performed with the Qiagen DNeasy Blood Extraction Kit. Here the chain combines TRBV2 and TRBJ2-6; 9 middle bases align to TRBD1. Source material: PBMCs. The TCR was taken from a man aged 30 to 45 in good health and CMV-seropositive. Here is the DNA: TGTGCCAGCAGACAGGGGGCGGCCGGGGCCAACGTCCTGACTTTC. It encodes CASRQGAAGANVLTF.